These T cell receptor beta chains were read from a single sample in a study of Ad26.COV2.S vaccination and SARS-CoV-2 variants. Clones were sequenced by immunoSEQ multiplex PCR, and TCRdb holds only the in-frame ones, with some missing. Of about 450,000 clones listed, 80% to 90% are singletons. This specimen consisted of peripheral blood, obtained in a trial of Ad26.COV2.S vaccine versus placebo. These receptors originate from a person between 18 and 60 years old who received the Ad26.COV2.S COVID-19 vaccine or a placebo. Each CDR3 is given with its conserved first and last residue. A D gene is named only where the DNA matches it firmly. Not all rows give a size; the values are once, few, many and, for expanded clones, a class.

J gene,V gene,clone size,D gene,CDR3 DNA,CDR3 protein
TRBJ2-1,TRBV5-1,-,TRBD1,TGCGCCAGCAGCTTGGCCTTTTGGGACAGACACTCCTACAATGAGCAGTTCTTC,CASSLAFWDRHSYNEQFF
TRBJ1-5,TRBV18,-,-,TGTGCCAGCTCACCCGACAGGAATCAGCCCCAGCATTTT,CASSPDRNQPQHF
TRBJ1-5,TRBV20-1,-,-,TGCAGTGCTAGTGAAAGCGGTCAGCCCCAGCATTTT,CSASESGQPQHF
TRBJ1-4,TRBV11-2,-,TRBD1,TGTGCCAGCAGCTCCGGACAGGGGAAGGGTCAACTGTTTTTT,CASSSGQGKGQLFF
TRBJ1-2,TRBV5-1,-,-,TGCGCCAGCAGCCCACCCGGGGGGATCGTGAATGGCTACACCTTC,CASSPPGGIVNGYTF
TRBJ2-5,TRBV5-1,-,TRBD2,TGCGCCAGCAGCTTGGGGGGTTCTAGCGGACAAGAGACCCAGTACTTC,CASSLGGSSGQETQYF
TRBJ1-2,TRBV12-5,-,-,TGTGCTAGTGGTTTGACCCCCGGCGGCTACACCTTC,CASGLTPGGYTF
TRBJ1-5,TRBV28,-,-,TGTGCCACGCGATCTGGACGGATCAATCAGCCCCAGCATTTT,CATRSGRINQPQHF
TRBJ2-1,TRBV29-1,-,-,TGCAGCGTTGTTGTGGGTAGGTCCTACAATGAGCAGTTCTTC,CSVVVGRSYNEQFF
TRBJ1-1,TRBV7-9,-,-,TGTGCCAGCAGCACCAATAGGAACACTGAAGCTTTCTTT,CASSTNRNTEAFF
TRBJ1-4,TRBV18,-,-,TGTGCCAGCCGGAGGGCGCAAGACACGAGGGAAAAACTGTTTTTT,CASRRAQDTREKLFF
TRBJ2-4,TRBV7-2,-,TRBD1,TGTGCCAGCAGCTTACGGACAGGGCAAAACATTCAGTACTTC,CASSLRTGQNIQYF
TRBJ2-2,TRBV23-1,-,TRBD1,TGCGCCAGCAATGGACAGGTGAACACCGGGGAGCTGTTTTTT,CASNGQVNTGELFF
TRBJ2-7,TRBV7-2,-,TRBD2,TGTGCCAGCAGCTTAGGGCGGGGGACTAGTGGCTACGAGCAGTACTTC,CASSLGRGTSGYEQYF
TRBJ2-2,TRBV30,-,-,TGTGCCTGTATCGGACAGACGAACACCGGGGAGCTGTTTTTT,CACIGQTNTGELFF
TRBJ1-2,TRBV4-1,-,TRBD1,TGCGCCAGCAGCCAACCCCTACGGCGGAAGGGGGCGGACTATGGCTACACCTTC,CASSQPLRRKGADYGYTF
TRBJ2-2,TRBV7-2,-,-,TGTGCCAGCAGCTTAGACTCATCGAACACCGGGGAGCTGTTTTTT,CASSLDSSNTGELFF
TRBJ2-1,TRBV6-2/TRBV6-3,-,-,TGTGCCAGCAGTCCCATGGGGACTAGAGGGGGCCTAAAGCAGTTCTTC,CASSPMGTRGGLKQFF
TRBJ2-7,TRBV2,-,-,TGTGCCAGCAGGTCAGGGGTCTCCTACGAGCAGTACTTC,CASRSGVSYEQYF
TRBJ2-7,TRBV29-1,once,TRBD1,TGCAGCGTTGAGGACCTAGGGGACAGGAGGCTCCCCGAGCAGTACTTC,CSVEDLGDRRLPEQYF
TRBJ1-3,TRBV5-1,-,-,TGCGCCAGCAGCCCACAGAGAGACTCTGGAAACACCATATATTTT,CASSPQRDSGNTIYF
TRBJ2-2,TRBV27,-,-,TGTGCCAGCAGTCAATTGAACGCCATGGGAGTCGGGGAGCTGTTTTTT,CASSQLNAMGVGELFF
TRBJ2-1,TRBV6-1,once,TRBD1,TGTGCCAGCAGTGAAGTTCTATCCGGGACAGGGGACCCATCCTACAATGAGCAGTTCTTC,CASSEVLSGTGDPSYNEQFF
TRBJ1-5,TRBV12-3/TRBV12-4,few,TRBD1,TGTGCCAGCACCGACAGGGGTTCGCCCCAGCATTTT,CASTDRGSPQHF
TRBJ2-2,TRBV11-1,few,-,TGTGCCAGCAGCTTACGGCGGAAAGACACCGGGGAGCTGTTTTTT,CASSLRRKDTGELFF
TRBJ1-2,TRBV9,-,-,TGTGCCAGCGGATACAGGGAGGAAGATGGCTACACCTTC,CASGYREEDGYTF
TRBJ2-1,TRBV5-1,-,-,TGCGCCAGCAGCTCTGCCCCTAGGGATGAGCAGTTCTTC,CASSSAPRDEQFF
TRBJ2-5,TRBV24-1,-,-,TGTGCCACCAGTGAAAGGGGGCGGGAACCCCAGTACTTC,CATSERGREPQYF
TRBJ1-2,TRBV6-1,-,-,TGTGCCAGCAGTGAACGAGGGAGATATGGCTACACCTTC,CASSERGRYGYTF
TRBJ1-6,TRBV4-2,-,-,TGTGCCACGCGGGACCGGGTTAATAATTCACCCCTCCACTTT,CATRDRVNNSPLHF
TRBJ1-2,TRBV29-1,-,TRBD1,TGCAGCGTTCTGGACAGGGAGGGGTATGGCTACACCTTC,CSVLDREGYGYTF
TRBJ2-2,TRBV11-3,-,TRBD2,TGTGCCAGCAGGCAAGCGGGGACGCACGCGAACACCGGGGAGCTGTTTTTT,CASRQAGTHANTGELFF
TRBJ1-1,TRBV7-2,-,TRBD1,TGTGCCAGCAGCTTTGGGACAGGGATCACTGAAGCTTTCTTT,CASSFGTGITEAFF
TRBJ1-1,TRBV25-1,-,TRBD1,TGTGCCAGCAGTGACCCCGGGACAGGGGGCACTGAAGCTTTCTTT,CASSDPGTGGTEAFF
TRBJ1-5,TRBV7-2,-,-,TGTGCCAGCAGCTCCCAGGGACGGAGCAATCAGCCCCAGCATTTT,CASSSQGRSNQPQHF
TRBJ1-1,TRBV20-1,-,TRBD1,TGCAGTGCTTGGGACAGGGTAGCTTTCTTT,CSAWDRVAFF
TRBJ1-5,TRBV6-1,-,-,TGTGCCAGCAGTGAAGTAGGCAGGTTCCTTAATCAGCCCCAGCATTTT,CASSEVGRFLNQPQHF
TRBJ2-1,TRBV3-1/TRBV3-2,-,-,TGTGCCAGCAGCCTCCATTACCCGACCTACAATGAGCAGTTCTTC,CASSLHYPTYNEQFF
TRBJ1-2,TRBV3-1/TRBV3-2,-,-,TGTGCCAGCAGCCTTACTAATCAGGGAGGAAAGGACACCTTC,CASSLTNQGGKDTF
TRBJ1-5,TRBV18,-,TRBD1,TGTGCCAGCTCACCGCCTCAACCCCGGGACAGAAATCAGCCCCAGCATTTT,CASSPPQPRDRNQPQHF
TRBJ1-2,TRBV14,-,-,TGTGCCAGCAGCCCCCCACGCGCCTACACCTTC,CASSPPRAYTF
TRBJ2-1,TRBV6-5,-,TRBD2,TGTGCCAGCACGGGAGCGGGAGGACTCTACAATGAGCAGTTCTTC,CASTGAGGLYNEQFF
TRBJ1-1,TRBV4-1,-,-,TGCGCCAGCAGCCCCCAAGTCGACGGAGGCCTGAGAGCTTTCTTT,CASSPQVDGGLRAFF
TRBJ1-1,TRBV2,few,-,TGTGCCAGCAGTGTACTCTATCTGGACACTGAAGCTTTCTTT,CASSVLYLDTEAFF
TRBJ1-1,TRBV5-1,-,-,TGCGCCAGCGGAGGGTTCCAGGCCACTGAAGCTTTCTTT,CASGGFQATEAFF
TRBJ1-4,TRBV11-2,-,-,TGTGCCAGCAGCCGCGGGGTAGCTAATGAAAAACTGTTTTTT,CASSRGVANEKLFF
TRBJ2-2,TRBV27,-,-,TGTGCCAGCAGTCTCAGGGGACCCACCGGGGAGCTGTTTTTT,CASSLRGPTGELFF
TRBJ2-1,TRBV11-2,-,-,TGTGCCAGCAGCTTAAGGGCCAAGGGGTTCCCCTACAATGAGCAGTTCTTC,CASSLRAKGFPYNEQFF
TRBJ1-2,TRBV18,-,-,TGTGCCAGCTCACCAATCCAGGTGGGAACCGGGAGCTATAGGGGCTACACCTTC,CASSPIQVGTGSYRGYTF
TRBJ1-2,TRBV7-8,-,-,TGTGCCAGCAGCTTAGAACCTGGCAGGGGCGGCTACACCTTC,CASSLEPGRGGYTF
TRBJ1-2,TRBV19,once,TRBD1,TGTGCCAGTAGTATGGTTGGGACAGGGGGAACTGGCTACACCTTC,CASSMVGTGGTGYTF
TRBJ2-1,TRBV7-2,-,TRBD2,TGTGCCAGCAGCAAACGGGGGGTCGTGTATGAGCAGTTCTTC,CASSKRGVVYEQFF